Below, one T cell receptor beta chain is given with its context. Its antigen is unknown. This entry comes from a study of early T cells in non-severe SARS-CoV-2 infection. Study details: The study sequenced bulk RNA from unsorted whole blood, with chains unpaired. General observations from the study: Matching against VDJdb likely underestimated virus-specific expansions, favoring anti-spike CD8.

Each single cDNA molecule received a unique molecular identifier. One entry per CDR3 protein results from TCRdb running MiXCR on the 5' RACE reads. There are about 64,000 distinct CDR3 sequences in the sample; 20% to 25% occur only once, and 15% to 20% lies in the top ten. CDR3 length: 16 residues. V was trimmed by 0 bases and J by 2 bases, leaving 14 bases between them. From germline, CDR1 is ENHRY and CDR2 SYGVKD. The chain combines TRBV10-3 with TRBJ2-7, with D maybe TRBD1 (6 bases). Here the sequenced sample was whole blood, taken at baseline. The origin of this receptor is an adult who was a healthcare worker with PCR-confirmed SARS-CoV-2 infection or an uninfected control (not recorded which). The CDR3 is CAISESKTGGTYEQYF. CDR3 coding DNA: TGTGCCATCAGTGAGTCAAAGACAGGCGGTACCTACGAGCAGTACTTC.